This TCR beta chain was identified in a study of blood T cells in healthy people across ages. Findings of the study overall: Changes seen in expanded clonotypes were possibly confounded by donor CMV status left unknown.

The donors, all healthy, were Caucasians living in Russia, aged about 6 to 90. No fewer than 6 micrograms of total RNA were isolated from every sample. A word on this clonotype: Its antigen is not known.

The germline gives CDR1 MNHEY, CDR2 SVGEGT. V dropped 10 bases and J dropped 4 bases, with 16 bases sitting between them. The CDR3 loop spans 13 amino acids. Alongside a J-beta primer mix, a sample-barcoded 5' primer served in a second PCR lasting about 7 to 12 cycles. Template switching added a 12-random-nucleotide identifier to every cDNA molecule. TCRdb re-analysed the 5' RACE reads in MiXCR, keeping a single row per CDR3 protein. The sample consists of over 600,000 distinct CDR3 sequences, about 43% of them appearing once. The V gene is TRBV6-2 or TRBV6-3, the J gene TRBJ1-2; D uncertain. This TCR was sampled from a man older than 75 in good health. Source material: blood. The CDR3 region is CAITVQSFYGYTF. The CDR3 DNA follows: TGTGCCATCACCGTACAGTCCTTCTATGGCTACACCTTC.